This T cell receptor (beta chain) was captured by sequencing in a study of post-analysis software for immune sequencing data (dated by TCRdb to between 2015 and 2016). Background on the whole study: Disease courses on record covered relapsing-remitting, secondary progressive and progressive-relapsing multiple sclerosis, though some patients had no subtype annotation. A subset of samples was prepared in parallel using single-end sample barcoding, then pooled and co-amplified after Illumina adapter ligation. The patient repertoires were set against ten to eleven previously published healthy control repertoires from donors whose ages ranged from 6 to 25 years.

CDR1 and CDR2 are read off the germline V gene as SGHTA and FQGTGA. From its cysteine to its phenylalanine, the CDR3 spans 13 amino acids. Only the CDR3 region is kept as DNA, spanning 39 bases read in frame from base 1. V is reduced by 0 bases and J by 6 bases, leaving a spacing of 9 bases between them. The paper's findings and limits, for the study overall: Normalized Chao1 diversity was significantly lower in multiple sclerosis patients than controls, suggesting substantial peripheral T-cell clonal expansion. The multiple sclerosis patient group was slightly younger than the control group. Direct clustering with F measure revealed strong co-clustering of samples prepared in the same batch, which led to a batch-effect correction. Significantly higher frequencies in patients than in controls were found for several TRBV segments, including TRBV5-6, TRBV5-1 and TRBV20-1.

Of note for this clonotype: This clone's antigen is unknown. Base qualities are not provided; no much larger clone lies one nucleotide away.

To demonstrate the VDJtools post-analysis software, TCR beta repertoires were profiled from the peripheral blood of roughly 12 young patients with multiple sclerosis. The multiple sclerosis patients were children and adolescents between 6 and 15 years of age. Library prep was done by PCR. Sequencing relied on an Illumina HiSeq 2500. To reduce PCR and sequencing biases, unique molecular identifiers were incorporated into the TCR beta cDNA libraries. About 500,000 cDNA molecules were obtained for every 1 to 10 million input T cells, so each molecule roughly corresponded to one T cell. The patient libraries were prepared and sequenced with the same protocol used for the earlier healthy control dataset. Within a given batch, samples were prepared together, multiplexed and sequenced on the same HiSeq lane. The paper's processing steps were these. Raw barcoded reads were processed with MIGEC, and single-read molecular identifier groups were discarded before consensus assembly and CDR3 extraction. Clonotype tables were post-analysed with VDJtools, and diversity was normalized by down-sampling all datasets to the smallest sample size. To correct batch-related cross-sample contamination, repertoire overlap clustering matched CDR3 amino acid sequences but not nucleotide sequences. TCRdb trimmed the raw reads at Q25, called clones with MiXCR and kept productive beta chains. Rows with one shared CDR3 protein collapse into an entry with the most common genes and DNA. For this entry, the V and J calls and clone size follow TCRdb and not the study's own pipeline. The sample table lists approximately 770,000 distinct CDR3 sequences, around 45% of them with a count of one. Over 4.5% of the sample is in the top ten clones.

The TCR originated in a girl aged 5 to 17 with multiple sclerosis. The chain is encoded by TRBV7-3 joined to TRBJ2-7; TRBD2 is perhaps the D gene, given 6 matching bases. The sequenced sample was blood. The bases are TGTGCCAGCAGCTTAACGGGGGGTCGCGAGCAGTACTTC. Translated, it reads CASSLTGGREQYF.